A selection of T cell receptor beta chains follows, all from one sample in a study of blood T cell repertoires in COVID-19. Sequencing used immunoSEQ multiplex PCR; TCRdb keeps in-frame clones, though not all of them. Of about 11,000 clones listed, about three quarters are singletons. The sequencing input was peripheral blood. The receptors shown here come from a man aged 60-69 years with COVID-19, enrolled during active disease. The CDR3 runs from the conserved cysteine through the conserved F or W. D genes are given only for firm matches. Clone size is given for some rows only: seen once, a few or many times, or a class if the clone is expanded.

CDR3 DNA	CDR3 protein	D gene	V gene	J gene	clone size
TGTGCCAGCAGCTTAGACCGAGAGACCCAGTACTTC	CASSLDRETQYF	.	TRBV11-2	TRBJ2-5	.
TGTGCCAGCAGGGACAGATATAGCAATCAGCCCCAGCATTTT	CASRDRYSNQPQHF	.	TRBV2	TRBJ1-5	.
TGCGCCAGCAGCTTCGGTTCCGGAGGCACAGATACGCAGTATTTT	CASSFGSGGTDTQYF	.	TRBV5-1	TRBJ2-3	.
TGTGCCAGCAGTTTATACCGGGACAGGGTACGTGATGAAAAACTGTTTTTT	CASSLYRDRVRDEKLFF	TRBD1	TRBV28	TRBJ1-4	.
TGTGCCAGCAGCTTATCCGCTAGCTCCTATAATTCACCCCTCCACTTT	CASSLSASSYNSPLHF	.	TRBV7-9	TRBJ1-6	.
TGTGCCAGCAGTTTATCCCTCTTCGCGACTAATATCTACGAGCAGTACTTC	CASSLSLFATNIYEQYF	.	TRBV28	TRBJ2-7	.
TGTGCCAGCAGTTACTACGGGCGGGAGGGCCCGGATACGCAGTATTTT	CASSYYGREGPDTQYF	TRBD2	TRBV6-2/TRBV6-3	TRBJ2-3	.
TGTGCCAGCACCCAAACGGGTCGCAATCAGCCCCAGCATTTT	CASTQTGRNQPQHF	.	TRBV7-2	TRBJ1-5	.
TGTGCTAGTCGCTCTAGCGGGAGTAAAGATACGCAGTATTTT	CASRSSGSKDTQYF	TRBD2	TRBV12-5	TRBJ2-3	.
TGTGCCAGCAGTGGAAGCCAGGGGCAGGGTCAGCCCCAGCATTTT	CASSGSQGQGQPQHF	.	TRBV2	TRBJ1-5	.
TGTGCCAGCAGCTTAGAACAGGGCTTGTTCTATCAGCCCCAGCATTTT	CASSLEQGLFYQPQHF	.	TRBV7-2	TRBJ1-5	.
TGTGCCAGCACAACAAATGACAGGTCGGGTACCGGGGAGCTGTTTTTT	CASTTNDRSGTGELFF	.	TRBV18	TRBJ2-2	once
TGTGCCAGCAGTGTGGGGGGGACCAGGCAAGAGACCCAGTACTTC	CASSVGGTRQETQYF	TRBD2	TRBV2	TRBJ2-5	few
TGTGCCAGCAGCTTAATGACATACGAAAACGAGCAGTACTTC	CASSLMTYENEQYF	.	TRBV11-2	TRBJ2-7	.
TGTGCCAGCATCCCCAGGGAGGTAGATACGCAGTATTTT	CASIPREVDTQYF	.	TRBV2	TRBJ2-3	.
TGCGCCAGCAGCGCCCGGTCAACAGCTTTCTCCTACGAGCAGTACTTC	CASSARSTAFSYEQYF	.	TRBV4-1	TRBJ2-7	once
TGTGCCAGCAGTGAAATCCTTTCCCGCACTGAAGCTTTCTTT	CASSEILSRTEAFF	.	TRBV2	TRBJ1-1	.
TGTGCCACCAGTGATTTCGCAGGGGAAGCTTTCTTT	CATSDFAGEAFF	.	TRBV24-1	TRBJ1-1	.
TGTGCCAGCAGCTTCCCGTCGCCGACTAGCAATGAGCAGTTCTTC	CASSFPSPTSNEQFF	.	TRBV5-4	TRBJ2-1	.
TGTGCCAGCAGCCGCATAGTCGATCAGCCCCAGCATTTT	CASSRIVDQPQHF	.	TRBV27	TRBJ1-5	.
TGTGCCAGCAGCCAAGGACTAGCGGGGGGTCAAGAGACCCAGTACTTC	CASSQGLAGGQETQYF	TRBD2	TRBV7-9	TRBJ2-5	.
TGCAGTGCTAGTCCCCGGGGCAGGGGATACAATCAGCCCCAGCATTTT	CSASPRGRGYNQPQHF	.	TRBV20-1	TRBJ1-5	.
TGTGCCAGTAGGAAGACTAGCGGGTACAATGAGCAGTTCTTC	CASRKTSGYNEQFF	TRBD2	TRBV19	TRBJ2-1	.
TGTGCCAGCAGTTTATTGACTAGCGGAATCTACAATGAGCAGTTCTTC	CASSLLTSGIYNEQFF	TRBD2	TRBV28	TRBJ2-1	.
TGTGCCAGCAGCGGAAGAGACACCGGGACTAACATCTCCACAGATACGCAGTATTTT	CASSGRDTGTNISTDTQYF	TRBD2	TRBV14	TRBJ2-3	.
TGTGCCAGCAGCCCCAGCCGCCTCGACTCCGCAGATACGCAGTATTTT	CASSPSRLDSADTQYF	.	TRBV4-2	TRBJ2-3	.
TGTGCCAGCAGCTTAGGTAGCGGAGGAGGGAATGAGCAGTTCTTC	CASSLGSGGGNEQFF	.	TRBV7-9	TRBJ2-1	.
TGTGCCACCAGCAGCGACAGGGGGCCGGGCACTGAAGCTTTCTTT	CATSSDRGPGTEAFF	TRBD1	TRBV15	TRBJ1-1	.
TGTGCCAGCAGCCACCGTGGAGGGTTACAAGAGACCCAGTACTTC	CASSHRGGLQETQYF	.	TRBV7-2	TRBJ2-5	few
TGTGCCAGCAGCTACGGGACTAGCGGGAGGGTTCTAGATACGCAGTATTTT	CASSYGTSGRVLDTQYF	TRBD2	TRBV5-6	TRBJ2-3	.
TGTGCCAGCAGCCCCCTGGGGACAGCGAACACTGAAGCTTTCTTT	CASSPLGTANTEAFF	TRBD1	TRBV11-2	TRBJ1-1	.
TGTGCCAGCAGCAAGGTGGACTCAGATACGCAGTATTTT	CASSKVDSDTQYF	.	TRBV28	TRBJ2-3	once
TGTGCCAGCAGTCTAGGGGGAGATGCAACTAATGAAAAACTGTTTTTT	CASSLGGDATNEKLFF	.	TRBV28	TRBJ1-4	.
TGCGCCAGCAGCCAAGGGACAGGGGCCAGCACCTGGGAGCTGTTTTTT	CASSQGTGASTWELFF	TRBD1	TRBV4-3	TRBJ2-2	.
TGTGCCAGCAGCCAAAGCGGGAGGGGGGGCAATGAGCAGTTCTTC	CASSQSGRGGNEQFF	TRBD2	TRBV5-4	TRBJ2-1	.